This entry lists 29 T cell receptor beta chains sequenced from one sample in a study of radiotherapy plus CTLA-4 blockade in lung cancer. TCRdb keeps only in-frame clones here, not all; method: immunoSEQ multiplex PCR. The table includes roughly 100,000 clones, more than 75% detected once. The specimen was peripheral blood, collected from a patient treated with radiotherapy plus ipilimumab. The receptor source for this set is a human donor with non-small cell lung cancer that progressed on radiotherapy plus ipilimumab. Some clones in this sample may be carry-over from other donors' samples.

A note on this clone: One end of the junction is discordant with germline, which a read error may explain. Additional DNA sequences in this sample encode the identical CDR3. J is TRBJ1-5 and V is TRBV28, with unresolved D. Germline V gene lookup returns CDR1 MDHEN and CDR2 SYDVKM. The CDR3 has 12 amino acids. The DNA of the CDR3 is TGTGCCAGCAGTTTGCTGGATCAGCCCCAGCATTTC. It codes for CASSLLDQPQHF.

The rearrangement joins TRBV13 to TRBJ2-5; 10 positions agree with TRBD1. The CDR3 is 14 amino acids. V lost 5 bases and J lost 5; bases outside the gene matches: 5. Germline lookup yields CDR1 PRHDT and CDR2 FYEKMQ (reference sequence). CDR3 sequence (DNA): TGTGCCAGCAGCCCGGGACAGGGGATGGAGACCCAGTACTTC. This encodes CASSPGQGMETQYF.

V usage is TRBV15 and J usage is TRBJ2-3; the match to TRBD2 covers 7 bases. The CDR3 is 14 amino acids. With 3 bases clipped from V and 4 bases from J, the junction kept 4 bases outside the gene matches. CDR1 and CDR2 from the germline V gene are LNHNV and YYDKDF (reference sequence). The CDR3 bases are TGTGCCACCAGCAGTGGGACTACGGCAGATACGCAGTATTTT. Protein product: CATSSGTTADTQYF.

V usage is TRBV29-1 and J usage is TRBJ2-3, with 8 bases identical to TRBD2. V lost 1 base, J lost 2 bases, and 8 bases stayed unmatched. CDR1 SQVTM and CDR2 ANQGSEA come from the germline V gene. This CDR3 region has 16 residues. CDR3 residues: CSVEGGWRGDTDTQYF. The CDR3 nucleotides read TGCAGCGTTGAAGGAGGGTGGCGGGGGGACACAGATACGCAGTATTTT.

This clone occurred a few times. The chain links TRBV15 to TRBJ1-2, with D tentatively TRBD1 (5 bases). The CDR3 runs 16 residues. V lost 0 bases, J lost 0 bases, and 11 bases lay in between. CDR1 and CDR2 from the germline V gene are LNHNV and YYDKDF (reference sequence). CDR3 residues: CATSRDVGGSNYGYTF. In DNA, the CDR3 is TGTGCCACCAGCAGAGATGTGGGGGGATCTAACTATGGCTACACCTTC.

The CDR3 region is CASSLGYEQYF. In DNA form, the CDR3 reads TGTGCCAGCAGCTTAGGGTACGAGCAGTACTTC. The V call is TRBV13, the J call TRBJ2-7; D is undetermined. Germline CDR1 is PRHDT and CDR2 is FYEKMQ (reference sequence). The germline V and J ends were trimmed by 0 bases and 4 bases, with 1 base remaining between them. The CDR3 sequence is 11 residues long.

The V call is TRBV5-1, the J call TRBJ1-1, with D hard to call. This CDR3 has 12 amino acids. Trimming stripped 0 bases from V and 3 bases from J, with 3 bases between. Germline CDR1 and CDR2: SGHRS and YFSETQ. CDR3 protein: CASSLGYTEAFF. CDR3 DNA sequence: TGCGCCAGCAGCTTGGGGTACACTGAAGCTTTCTTT.

In this sample, this clone turned up once. The V gene is TRBV7-3, the J gene TRBJ2-2, with no clear D. Trimming pared 5 bases from V and 1 base from J, leaving 2 bases between. This CDR3 is built from 12 residues. The V gene's germline CDR1 is SGHTA and CDR2 FQGTGA. The CDR3 protein is CASSMNTGELFF. The CDR3 DNA is TGTGCCAGCAGCATGAACACCGGGGAGCTGTTTTTT.

This chain joins TRBV7-2 and TRBJ1-2, with D maybe TRBD1 (5 bases). The CDR3 length is 17 residues. CDR1 and CDR2 (germline): SGHTA, FQGNSA. The V gene lost 2 bases and the J gene lost 4 bases, with 20 bases spanning the gap. CDR3 coding DNA: TGTGCCAGCAGCTTAACGCAATCCCCAGGGTATGGCTATGGCTACACCTTC. This translates into CASSLTQSPGYGYGYTF.

The rearrangement uses TRBV25-1 and TRBJ2-7, with 7 bases that match TRBD1. The germline gives CDR1 MGHDK, CDR2 SYGVNS. The CDR3 is made up of 13 amino acids. Germline trimming cut 8 bases from V and 2 bases from J; bases unmatched to any gene: 6. The CDR3 loop reads CASSRQGTYEQYF. As DNA, the CDR3 is TGTGCCAGCTCACGACAGGGCACCTACGAGCAGTACTTC.

The chain combines TRBV6-6 with TRBJ2-7; D uncertain. The V end was cut by 0 bases, the J end by 3 bases, with 12 bases between. Germline V lookup: CDR1 MNHNY, CDR2 SVGAGI (reference sequence). CDR3 length: 15 amino acids. The CDR3 sequence is CASSYSSSAGYEQYF. In DNA, the CDR3 is TGTGCCAGCAGTTACTCATCCAGCGCCGGCTACGAGCAGTACTTC.

V gene TRBV30 combines with J gene TRBJ2-1; TRBD1 aligns across 7 bases. After removal of 7 bases from V and 0 bases from J, the junction contained 6 bases not matched to a gene. This CDR3 contains 14 residues. Germline V lookup: CDR1 GTSNPN, CDR2 SVGIG (reference sequence). The CDR3 DNA reads as TGTGCCTACTCGGACAGGTTCTCCTACAATGAGCAGTTCTTC. Residues: CAYSDRFSYNEQFF.

V gene TRBV7-2 combines with J gene TRBJ2-5, with TRBD1 matching 8 bases. Unmatched junction bases numbered 8, after V lost 3 bases and J lost 5 bases. The CDR3 spans 15 residues. Germline CDR1 reads SGHTA; CDR2 reads FQGNSA. CDR3 residues: CASSFDRGGGETQYF. The CDR3 DNA sequence: TGTGCCAGCAGCTTCGACAGGGGAGGTGGGGAGACCCAGTACTTC.

This clone appeared once. The chain recombines TRBV29-1 with TRBJ1-1; 11 bases fit TRBD1. CDR1 and CDR2 (germline): SQVTM, ANQGSEA. J gave up 12 bases and V 6 bases, and 12 bases lay outside the gene matches. The CDR3 is made up of 13 amino acids. The CDR3 nucleotides are TGCAGCGTCGCCTCTGGACAGGGGGCGTTATCTTTCTTT. Protein: CSVASGQGALSFF.

V is TRBV30 and J is TRBJ1-1; D is uncertain. The germline CDR1 and CDR2 sequences are GTSNPN and SVGIG (reference sequence). V was pared by 0 bases and J by 9 bases, with 17 bases between. CDR3 length: 14 residues. CDR3 coding DNA: TGTGCCTGGAGTGTACCAATTGGGCCCCCGAAAGCTTTCTTT. Amino acids: CAWSVPIGPPKAFF.

The chain is built from TRBV27 and TRBJ1-4; D is possibly TRBD1 (6 bases). In germline, CDR1 is MNHEY, CDR2 SMNVEV (reference sequence). This CDR3 spans 13 amino acids. V was clipped by 4 bases and J by 14 bases, with 17 bases between them. For the CDR3, the DNA is TGTGCCAGCAGTTACCCACCTCAGGGGATTCTGTTTTTT. It translates to CASSYPPQGILFF.

This rearrangement joins TRBV18 to TRBJ1-1; possible D gene TRBD1, 6 bases. Trimming took 8 bases from V and 10 from J, leaving 26 bases between them. The CDR3 is 15 amino acids. The germline V gene encodes CDR1 KGHSH and CDR2 LQKENI. CDR3 sequence reads: CASAFPGAGARGAFF. The CDR3 region has the DNA TGTGCCAGCGCGTTCCCTGGGGCAGGGGCAAGGGGAGCTTTCTTT.

This chain links TRBV6-5 with TRBJ1-1; 7 nucleotides line up with TRBD1. The V and J ends lost 11 bases and 4 bases, in that order; junction bases with no gene match: 10. The CDR3 totals 13 residues. The V gene's germline CDR1 is MNHEY and CDR2 SVGAGI. The CDR3 bases are TGTGCCGTTGGGACAGCTAGGTTCACTGAAGCTTTCTTT. It encodes CAVGTARFTEAFF.

A few counts support this clone. This rearrangement joins TRBV6-1 to TRBJ1-3; 7 bases map to TRBD1. The CDR3 runs 15 residues. V was clipped by 2 bases and J by 1 base; unmatched bases: 2. Germline CDR1 MNHNS, CDR2 SASEGT. CDR3 region: CASSETQGSGNTIYF. The CDR3 DNA is TGTGCCAGCAGTGAAACACAGGGGTCTGGAAACACCATATATTTT.

This clone was counted only a few times. V is TRBV14 and J is TRBJ1-2, with 8 positions matching TRBD1. Germline CDR1 and CDR2: SGHDN and FVKESK. J lost 4 bases, V lost 4 bases, and 2 bases had no gene match. The CDR3 sequence is 13 residues long. CDR3 sequence reads: CASSRDRSYGYTF. The CDR3 DNA reads TGTGCCAGCAGCCGGGACAGGTCCTATGGCTACACCTTC.

The V gene is TRBV30, the J gene TRBJ1-1, with D perhaps matching TRBD1 (5 bases). The CDR3 loop spans 13 amino acids. Trimming took 5 bases from V and 1 from J, leaving 11 bases between them. Per the germline V gene, CDR1 is GTSNPN and CDR2 is SVGIG (reference sequence). CDR3 in DNA: TGTGCCTGGGCCCGGGACGGGAACACTGAAGCTTTCTTT. Translated: CAWARDGNTEAFF.

The CDR3 loop reads CSVSGLLNEQFF. As DNA, the CDR3 is TGCAGCGTTTCGGGACTACTCAATGAGCAGTTCTTC. This chain joins TRBV29-1 and TRBJ2-1, with 7 bases aligning to TRBD2. This CDR3 is built from 12 residues. V shed 5 bases, J shed 6 bases, and the junction held 4 bases outside the gene matches. The germline V gene encodes CDR1 SQVTM and CDR2 ANQGSEA.

V and J are TRBV4-1 and TRBJ1-2; 9 nucleotides line up with TRBD1. Trimming at V came to 5 bases and at J to 2 bases, leaving 6 bases not matched to a gene. The CDR3 covers 15 residues. Germline assignment: CDR1 MGHRA and CDR2 YSYEKL. Here the CDR3 reads CASSSTGGANYGYTF. DNA of the CDR3: TGCGCCAGCAGCAGCACAGGGGGCGCCAACTATGGCTACACCTTC.

The chain couples TRBV5-1 to TRBJ1-5; 8 positions agree with TRBD1. Germline CDR1 reads SGHRS; CDR2 reads YFSETQ. Losses at the gene ends were 5 bases for V and 3 bases for J; bases not matched to a gene: 7. The CDR3 covers 15 residues. The CDR3 nucleotides are TGCGCCAGCAGGGTCGGGACAGGCCCCAATCAGCCCCAGCATTTT. Translated, it gives CASRVGTGPNQPQHF.

The V gene is TRBV27, the J gene TRBJ2-2, with 11 positions matching TRBD1. Germline CDR1 is MNHEY and CDR2 is SMNVEV (reference sequence). The length of the CDR3 is 15 residues. V was clipped by 7 bases and J by 8 bases; unmatched bases: 9. The CDR3: CASKVWDRGSGELFF. The CDR3 bases are TGTGCCAGCAAGGTTTGGGACAGGGGGTCAGGGGAGCTGTTTTTT.

This clone was seen a few times. The chain couples TRBV28 to TRBJ2-1; D tentatively fits TRBD1 or TRBD2 (6 bases each). Trimming left V 7 bases short and J 4 bases short, with 20 bases between. The CDR3 covers 16 residues. Looked up from germline, CDR1 is MDHEN and CDR2 is SYDVKM. DNA for the CDR3: TGTGCCAGCACCCTATATGGGGGGACATCTTACAATGAGCAGTTCTTC. Its translation: CASTLYGGTSYNEQFF.

This chain uses TRBV6-5 with TRBJ2-3; D possibly corresponds to TRBD1 (6 bases). The CDR3 consists of 15 residues. Germline values: CDR1 MNHEY, CDR2 SVGAGI. The ends were cut back, 4 bases at V and 6 bases at J, with 17 bases in the middle. Here the CDR3 reads CASSSQQGPVDTQYF. In DNA form, the CDR3 reads TGTGCCAGCAGTTCTCAACAGGGCCCAGTGGATACGCAGTATTTT.

This chain joins TRBV11-3 and TRBJ2-5; perhaps TRBD1 as D (5 bases). V was cut by 3 bases and J by 0 bases, with 8 bases left in between. The length of the CDR3 is 14 residues. Germline V CDR1 and CDR2: SGHNT, YENEEA. DNA for the CDR3: TGTGCCAGCAGCTTCGACAGTCACCAAGAGACCCAGTACTTC. Translation gives CASSFDSHQETQYF.

V gene TRBV6-6 combines with J gene TRBJ1-2; D unclear. The CDR3 is 12 residues long. V was shortened by 5 bases and J by 8 bases, with 12 bases between the two germline ends. Germline loops: CDR1 MNHNY, CDR2 SVGAGI (reference sequence). The CDR3 coding sequence is TGTGCCAGCAGTCGGACGACGGGGGGCTACACCTTC. It translates to CASSRTTGGYTF.